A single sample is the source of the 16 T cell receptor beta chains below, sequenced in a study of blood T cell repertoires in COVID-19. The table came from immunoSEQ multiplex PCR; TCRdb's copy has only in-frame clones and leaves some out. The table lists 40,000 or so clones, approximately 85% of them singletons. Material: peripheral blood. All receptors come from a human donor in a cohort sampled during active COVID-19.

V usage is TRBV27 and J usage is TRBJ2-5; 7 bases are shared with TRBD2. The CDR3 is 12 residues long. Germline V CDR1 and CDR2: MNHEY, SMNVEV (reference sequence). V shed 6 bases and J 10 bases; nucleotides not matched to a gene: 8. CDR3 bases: TGTGCCAGCAGAAGCGGGACCGCCATCCAGTACTTC. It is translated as CASRSGTAIQYF.

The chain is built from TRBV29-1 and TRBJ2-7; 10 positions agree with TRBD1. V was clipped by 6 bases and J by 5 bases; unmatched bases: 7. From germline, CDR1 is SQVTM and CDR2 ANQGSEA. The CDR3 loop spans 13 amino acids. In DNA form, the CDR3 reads TGCAGCGTGGCCCTGGGGACAGGGGACGAGCAGTACTTC. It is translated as CSVALGTGDEQYF.

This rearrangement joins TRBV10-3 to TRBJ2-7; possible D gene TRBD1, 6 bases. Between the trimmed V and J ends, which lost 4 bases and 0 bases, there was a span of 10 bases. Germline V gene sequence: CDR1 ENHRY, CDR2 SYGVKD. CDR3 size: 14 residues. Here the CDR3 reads CAISGDISSYEQYF. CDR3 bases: TGTGCCATCAGTGGGGACATTAGCTCCTACGAGCAGTACTTC.

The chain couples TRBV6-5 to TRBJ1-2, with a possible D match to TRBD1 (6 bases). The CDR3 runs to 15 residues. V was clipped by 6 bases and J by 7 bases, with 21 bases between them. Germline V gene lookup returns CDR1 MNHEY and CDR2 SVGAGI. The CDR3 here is CASRPNRARQGGYTF. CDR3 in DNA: TGTGCCAGCAGACCCAACAGGGCCCGCCAGGGTGGCTACACCTTC.

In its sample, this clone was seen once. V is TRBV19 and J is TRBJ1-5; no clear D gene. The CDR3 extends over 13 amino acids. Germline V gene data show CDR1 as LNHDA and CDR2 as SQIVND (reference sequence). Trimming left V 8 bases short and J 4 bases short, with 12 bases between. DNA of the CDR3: TGTGCCAGTGGCGGGTCAGCTAATCAGCCCCAGCATTTT. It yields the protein CASGGSANQPQHF.

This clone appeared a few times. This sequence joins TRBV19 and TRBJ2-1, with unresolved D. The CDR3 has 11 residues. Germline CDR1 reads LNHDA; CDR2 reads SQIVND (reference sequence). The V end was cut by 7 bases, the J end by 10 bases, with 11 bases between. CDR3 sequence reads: CASNYRSEQFF. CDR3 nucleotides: TGTGCCAGTAACTACCGCTCCGAGCAGTTCTTC.

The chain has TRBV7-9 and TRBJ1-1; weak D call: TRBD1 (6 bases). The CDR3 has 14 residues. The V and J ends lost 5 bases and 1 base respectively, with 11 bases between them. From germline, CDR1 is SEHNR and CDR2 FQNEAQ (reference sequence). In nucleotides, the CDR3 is TGTGCCAGCAGCACGGACAGCAGGAACACTGAAGCTTTCTTT. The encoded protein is CASSTDSRNTEAFF.

The CDR3 spells CASSPLGGLDTQYF. The CDR3 nucleotides read TGTGCCAGCAGCCCTCTCGGGGGACTGGATACGCAGTATTTT. The gene calls are TRBV7-9 and TRBJ2-3; a weak D match, TRBD2 (6 bases). The CDR3 loop spans 14 amino acids. The germline V and J ends were trimmed by 5 bases and 6 bases, with 15 bases remaining between them. Germline V gene lookup returns CDR1 SEHNR and CDR2 FQNEAQ (reference sequence).

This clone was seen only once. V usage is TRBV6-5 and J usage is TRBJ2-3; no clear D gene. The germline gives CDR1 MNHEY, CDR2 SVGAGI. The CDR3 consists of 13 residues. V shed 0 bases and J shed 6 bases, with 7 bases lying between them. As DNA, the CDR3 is TGTGCCAGCAGTTACTCCCGGTTGGATACGCAGTATTTT. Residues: CASSYSRLDTQYF.

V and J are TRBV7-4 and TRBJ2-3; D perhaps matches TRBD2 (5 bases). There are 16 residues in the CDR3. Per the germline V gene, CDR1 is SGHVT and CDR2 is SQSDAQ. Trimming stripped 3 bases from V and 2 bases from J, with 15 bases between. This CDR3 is CASSLGGSINTDTQYF. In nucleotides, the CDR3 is TGTGCCAGCAGCTTGGGCGGGTCGATCAACACAGATACGCAGTATTTT. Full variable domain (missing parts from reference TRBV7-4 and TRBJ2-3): GAGVSQSPRYKVAKRGRDVALRCDSISGHVTLYWYRQTLGQGSEVLTYSQSDAQRDKSGRPSGRFSAERPERSVSTLKIQRTEQGDSAVYLCASSLGGSINTDTQYFGPGTRLTVL.

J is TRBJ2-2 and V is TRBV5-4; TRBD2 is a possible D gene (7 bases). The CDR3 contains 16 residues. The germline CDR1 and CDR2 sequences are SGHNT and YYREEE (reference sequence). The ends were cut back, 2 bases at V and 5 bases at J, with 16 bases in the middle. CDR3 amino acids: CASSFGGARRTGELFF. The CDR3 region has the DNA TGTGCCAGCAGCTTTGGGGGGGCCCGTAGGACCGGGGAGCTGTTTTTT.

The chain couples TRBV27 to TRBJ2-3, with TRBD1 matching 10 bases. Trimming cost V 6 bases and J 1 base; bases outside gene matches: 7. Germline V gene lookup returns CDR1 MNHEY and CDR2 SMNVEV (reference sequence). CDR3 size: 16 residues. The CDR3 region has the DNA TGTGCCAGCAGACCCGCCGGGACAGGGGGCACAGATACGCAGTATTTT. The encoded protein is CASRPAGTGGTDTQYF.

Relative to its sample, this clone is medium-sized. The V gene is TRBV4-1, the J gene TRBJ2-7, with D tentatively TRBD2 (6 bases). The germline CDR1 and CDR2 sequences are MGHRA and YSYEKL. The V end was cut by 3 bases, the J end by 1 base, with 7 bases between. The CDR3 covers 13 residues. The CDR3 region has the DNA TGCGCCAGCAGCCACGGGGGTTCCTACGAGCAGTACTTC. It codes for CASSHGGSYEQYF.

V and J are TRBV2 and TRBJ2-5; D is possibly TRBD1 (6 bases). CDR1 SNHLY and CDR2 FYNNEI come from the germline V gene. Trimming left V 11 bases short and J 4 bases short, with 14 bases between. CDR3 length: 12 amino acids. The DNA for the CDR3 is TGTGCCGGGGGCACGGCTCGAGAGACCCAGTACTTC. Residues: CAGGTARETQYF.

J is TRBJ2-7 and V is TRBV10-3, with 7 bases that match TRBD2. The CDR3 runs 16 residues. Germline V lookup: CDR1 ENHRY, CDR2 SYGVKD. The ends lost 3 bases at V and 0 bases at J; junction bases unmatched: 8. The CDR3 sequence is CAISEGLADLSYEQYF. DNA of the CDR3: TGTGCCATCAGTGAAGGCCTAGCGGATCTCTCCTACGAGCAGTACTTC.

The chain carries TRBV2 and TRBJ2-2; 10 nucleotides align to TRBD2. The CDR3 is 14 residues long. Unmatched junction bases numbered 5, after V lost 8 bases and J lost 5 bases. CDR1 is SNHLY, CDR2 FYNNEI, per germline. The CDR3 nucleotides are TGTGCCAGCGACTTAGCGGGGGGAACCGGGGAGCTGTTTTTT. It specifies CASDLAGGTGELFF.